Listed below are T cell receptor beta chains from one sample, sequenced in a study of PD-1 blockade in classical Hodgkin lymphoma. The table came from immunoSEQ multiplex PCR; TCRdb's copy has only in-frame clones and leaves some out. Seen here are some 39,000 clones, over 75% observed once, and the top ten hold 37%. The source material was peripheral blood mononuclear cells (PBMCs), sampled before the fourth cycle of nivolumab. Source of these receptors: a human donor with classical Hodgkin lymphoma. The conserved cysteine and the conserved F or W are not part of the CDR3 here. Only some rows state a clone size, as once, few, many or a class for expanded clones.

J gene,CDR3 length,clone size,V gene,CDR3 protein
TRBJ1-5,14,-,TRBV21-1,ASSNEGRDSNQPQH
TRBJ2-7,12,-,TRBV5-1,ASSLVNRPDEQY
TRBJ1-3,14,once,TRBV15,ATSRDPPAAGNTIY
TRBJ2-2,14,-,TRBV5-1,ASSFSGGANTGELF
TRBJ1-1,11,-,TRBV11-3,ASSLEGNTEAF
TRBJ1-5,14,-,TRBV19,ASSNGGWVRNQPQH
TRBJ2-7,15,-,TRBV11-2,ASSFPGGVELNYEQY
TRBJ1-6,14,few,TRBV11-3,ASSLQDILGHSPLH
TRBJ2-1,13,-,TRBV7-9,ASSRAGGREAEQF
TRBJ2-2,13,once,TRBV4-3,ASSQGVMNTGELF
TRBJ1-1,11,few,TRBV19,ASSIHGNTEAF
TRBJ2-7,10,-,TRBV10-3,AISTGFSEQY
TRBJ2-7,11,-,TRBV29-1,SVRTGHPHEQY
TRBJ1-1,12,-,TRBV9,ASSVDRETTEAF
TRBJ2-7,12,many,TRBV7-2,ASSLVGGRGEQY
TRBJ1-5,15,-,TRBV19,ASSGGAPFGGNQPQH
TRBJ1-2,12,-,TRBV7-6,ASSFVQGGYGYT
TRBJ2-7,9,-,TRBV18,ASGQGYEQY
TRBJ1-4,8,-,TRBV6-6,ALLGEKLF
TRBJ1-4,11,-,TRBV7-9,ASSLRENEKLF
TRBJ1-1,12,few,TRBV5-5,ASIRGTANTEAF
TRBJ1-1,10,-,TRBV29-1,SVTGWNTEAF
TRBJ2-7,12,-,TRBV11-3,ASSSRDGPYEQY
TRBJ2-7,12,few,TRBV5-4,ASSFGTGSYEQY